This T cell receptor beta chain appears in the sequencing data of a study of beta chain features in type 1 diabetes (dated by TCRdb to the late 2010s). At the level of the whole study: Patients and healthy donors did not differ in mean age, gender distribution, total cell number or subset yield. A total of 90 million to 130 million sorted cells were examined across all samples, and a strong correlation was observed between cell number per subset and RNA yield. In the study, TCRB repertoires of sorted circulating CD4+ T cell subsets from recently diagnosed type 1 diabetes patients were compared with those of matched healthy donors. Naive and central memory subsets were obtained from all 28 donors, but regulatory and stem cell-like memory subsets were isolated from only 8 patients and roughly 8 healthy donors. The research as a whole found: Because cDNA was sequenced instead of genomic DNA, highly expressing activated cells could be over-represented, though the groups showed no difference in activation or CD3 levels. Patients with type 1 diabetes made fewer insertions and deleted more nucleotides at VDJ recombination sites, implying thymic rearrangement abnormalities. In all four CD4+ subsets, TCRB CDR3 length was moderately but significantly shorter in type 1 diabetes patients. Only small numbers of individuals were included in the HLA sub-analyses, which left unresolved whether HLA type had any influence on TCRB rearrangement. Naive, central memory and regulatory TCRB repertoires appeared more similar among patients than among healthy donors. Shorter templates might have been favored by PCR, but patient and control samples were amplified and corrected together, so both groups would have been affected equally by any skew.

The entire amount of isolated RNA was reverse transcribed using the High Capacity cDNA Reverse Transcription Kit, so the sequenced TCRB transcripts were expressed ones. Deep immunoSEQ sequencing was performed on naive, central memory and regulatory T cell samples, with an average of approximately 3.9 million total reads per sample. After sorted cells were lysed in RLT buffer, RNA was extracted with DNase-treated RNeasy Micro or Mini kits, with the choice depending on cell number. To prevent cross-contamination, every cell subset was processed on its own, while patient and healthy donor samples were processed together. The immunoSEQ multiplex PCR was used to amplify TCRB sequences from cDNA, yielding 87-bp fragments that span the CDR3 region. Amplicons were sequenced on the Illumina HiSeq platform. Processing in the source paper ran as follows. PCR bias was corrected computationally using synthetic template baselines, and reads within Hamming distance 2 were collapsed, with unmergeable singletons discarded. Reads were aligned to IMGT to assign V, D and J genes, CDR3 length, and insertions or deletions at six rearrangement sites. Within each subset, clonotype counts were normalized to the number of sorted cells before true diversity and Gini coefficients were calculated with the tcR R package. Repertoire sharing was quantified using the overlap coefficient calculated on TCRB nucleotide sequences. Out-of-frame TCRB sequences from naive cells were analyzed as a proxy for the pre-selection repertoire. TCRdb obtained this table from immuneACCESS and retained in-frame rearrangements with V and J assigned. These tables miss some clones; where compared with another copy, unresolved V genes account for less than half of the shortfall, and the remainder is unexplained. From that table come the V and J calls and clone size; the DNA was used to work out D and trimming. This sample is represented by about 280,000 clones; 15% of them were singletons. The top ten clonotypes cover roughly 0.015% of the sample.

V is cut back by 5 bases and J by 5 bases, with 13 bases in the junction unmatched. CDR1 and CDR2 are drawn from the germline V gene (reference sequence): SSHAT, FNYEAQ. The cysteine opens and the phenylalanine closes a CDR3 of 16 amino acids. Solely the CDR3 DNA is kept, with 48 bases framed from the first base. The table lists this clone with a few counts. The target of this receptor is not known. Per-base quality was not reported, and no clone a single base away is much larger than it. Each donor gave one peripheral blood draw, averaging about 120 mL, which was collected into heparinised tubes. A BD FACSAria II and a panel including CD45RO, CCR7, CD25, CD127, CD95 and CD27 were used to sort naive, central memory, regulatory and stem cell-like memory CD4+ T cells. Every sorted population had a purity above 98%. PBMCs were isolated immediately by Lymphoprep density gradient centrifugation and stained directly without culture. Samples were stained and sorted in pairs, with one healthy donor and one patient per experiment, so that batch effects were minimized.

The origin of this receptor is a man between 18 and 29 years old with type 1 diabetes. Recombination joined TRBV7-7 with TRBJ2-5, and TRBD2 matches 8 of the central bases. The sample was naive CD4+ T cells from blood. The sample's cell subset or site, from its label and the paper: true naive CD4+ T cells. The DNA sequence reads TGTGCCAGCAGCCGCAATCCAGCAGCGGGAGTTGAGACCCAGTACTTC. It encodes CASSRNPAAGVETQYF.